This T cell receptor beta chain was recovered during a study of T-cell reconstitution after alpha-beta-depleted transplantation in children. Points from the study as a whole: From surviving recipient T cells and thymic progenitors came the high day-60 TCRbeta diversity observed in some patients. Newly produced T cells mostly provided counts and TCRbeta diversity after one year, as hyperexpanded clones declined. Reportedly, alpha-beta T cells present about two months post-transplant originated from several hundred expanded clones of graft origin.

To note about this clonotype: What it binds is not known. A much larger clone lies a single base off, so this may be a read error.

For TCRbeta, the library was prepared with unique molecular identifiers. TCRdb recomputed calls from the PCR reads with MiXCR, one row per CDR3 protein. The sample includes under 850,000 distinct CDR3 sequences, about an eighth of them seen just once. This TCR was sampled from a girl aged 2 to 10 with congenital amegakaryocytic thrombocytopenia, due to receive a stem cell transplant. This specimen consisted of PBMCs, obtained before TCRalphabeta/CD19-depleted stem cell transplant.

CDR3 residues: CASTARTGDTEAFF. The CDR3 nucleotides read TGTGCCAGCACCGCCCGAACAGGGGACACTGAAGCTTTCTTT. The rearrangement links TRBV7-2 to TRBJ1-1; 7 bases are a match to TRBD1. The CDR3 spans 14 residues. Germline loops: CDR1 SGHTA, CDR2 FQGNSA. Unmatched junction bases numbered 8, after V lost 7 bases and J lost 3 bases.